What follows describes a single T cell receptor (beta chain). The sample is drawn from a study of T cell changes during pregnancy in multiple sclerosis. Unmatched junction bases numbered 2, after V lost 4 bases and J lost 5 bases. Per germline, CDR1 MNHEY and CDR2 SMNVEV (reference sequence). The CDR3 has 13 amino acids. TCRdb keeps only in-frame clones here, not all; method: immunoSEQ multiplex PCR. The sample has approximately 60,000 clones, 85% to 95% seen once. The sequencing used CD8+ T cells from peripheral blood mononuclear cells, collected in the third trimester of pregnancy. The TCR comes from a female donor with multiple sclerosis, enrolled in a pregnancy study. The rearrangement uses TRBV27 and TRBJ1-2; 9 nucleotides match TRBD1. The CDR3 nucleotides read TGTGCCAGCAGTTCGGGACAGGGTTATGGCTACACCTTC. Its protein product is CASSSGQGYGYTF.